This T cell receptor beta chain was captured by sequencing in a study of CD8 T cells in Susac syndrome. Random hexamers primed reverse transcription of about 0.45 to 1 ug RNA. Each CDR3 protein is one row after TCRdb ran MiXCR on the immunoSEQ multiplex PCR reads. The sample comprises 110,000 or so distinct CDR3 sequences, 90% to 95% of which are singletons, and 0.095% to 0.1% rests with the top ten. Healthy donors matched for age and sex were used as controls. TEMRA cells underwent FACS enrichment and CD8+ and CD4+ T cells underwent negative isolation. Trimming cost V 2 bases and J 2 bases; bases outside gene matches: 12. Germline CDR1 is GTSNPN and CDR2 is SVGIG (reference sequence). The length of the CDR3 is 17 residues.

The V and J genes are TRBV30 and TRBJ1-5; 7 positions agree with TRBD1. This TCR came from a human donor in good health. Specimen: CD4+ T cells from PBMCs. CDR3 sequence (DNA): TGTGCCTGGAGTTATCCCGGGGGGACAGCAGGCAATCAGCCCCAGCATTTT. This encodes CAWSYPGGTAGNQPQHF.